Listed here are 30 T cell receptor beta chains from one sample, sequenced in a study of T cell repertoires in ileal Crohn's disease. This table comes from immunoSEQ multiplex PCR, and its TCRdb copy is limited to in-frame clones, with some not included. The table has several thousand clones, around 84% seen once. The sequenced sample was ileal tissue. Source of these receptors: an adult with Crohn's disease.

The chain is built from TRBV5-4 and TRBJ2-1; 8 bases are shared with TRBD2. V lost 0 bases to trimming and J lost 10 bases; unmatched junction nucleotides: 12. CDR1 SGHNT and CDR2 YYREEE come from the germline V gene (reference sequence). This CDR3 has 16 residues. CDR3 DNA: TGTGCCAGCAGCTTGGTCACGGGAGGGGGGAAAGTGGAGCAGTTCTTC. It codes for CASSLVTGGGKVEQFF.

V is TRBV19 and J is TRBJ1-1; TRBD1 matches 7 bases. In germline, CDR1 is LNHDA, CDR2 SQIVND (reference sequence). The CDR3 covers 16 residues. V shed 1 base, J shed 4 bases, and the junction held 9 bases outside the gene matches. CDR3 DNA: TGTGCCAGTAGTATAGTGACAGGGCGTGCTGTCACTGAAGCTTTCTTT. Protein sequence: CASSIVTGRAVTEAFF.

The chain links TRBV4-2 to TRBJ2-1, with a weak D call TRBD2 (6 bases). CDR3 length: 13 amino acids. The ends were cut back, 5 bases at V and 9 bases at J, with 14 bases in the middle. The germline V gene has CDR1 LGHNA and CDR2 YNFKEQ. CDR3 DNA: TGTGCCAGCAGCACCCCGGGAGTAACTGAGCAGTTCTTC. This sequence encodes CASSTPGVTEQFF.

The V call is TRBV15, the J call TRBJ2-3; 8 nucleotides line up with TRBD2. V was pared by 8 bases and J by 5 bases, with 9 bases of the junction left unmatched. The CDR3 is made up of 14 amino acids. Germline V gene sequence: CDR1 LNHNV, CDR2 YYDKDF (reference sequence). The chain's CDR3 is CATSPGGDVDTQYF. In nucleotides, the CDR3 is TGTGCCACCTCACCCGGGGGGGATGTAGATACGCAGTATTTT.

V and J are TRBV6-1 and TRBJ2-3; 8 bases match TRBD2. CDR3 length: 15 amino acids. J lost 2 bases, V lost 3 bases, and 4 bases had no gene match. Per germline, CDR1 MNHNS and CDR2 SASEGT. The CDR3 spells CASSDGAGVTDTQYF. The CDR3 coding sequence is TGTGCCAGCAGTGATGGAGCGGGAGTCACAGATACGCAGTATTTT.

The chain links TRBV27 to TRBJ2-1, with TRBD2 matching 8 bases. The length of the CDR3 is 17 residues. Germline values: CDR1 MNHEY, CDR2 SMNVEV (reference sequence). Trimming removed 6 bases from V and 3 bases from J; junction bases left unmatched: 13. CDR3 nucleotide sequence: TGTGCCAGCAGCCCCAGGCGACTAGCGACGGGCTACAATGAGCAGTTCTTC. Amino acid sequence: CASSPRRLATGYNEQFF.

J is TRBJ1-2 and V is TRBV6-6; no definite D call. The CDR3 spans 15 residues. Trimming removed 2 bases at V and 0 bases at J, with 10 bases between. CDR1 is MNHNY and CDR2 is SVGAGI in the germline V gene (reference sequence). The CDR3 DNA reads TGTGCCAGCAGTTACGGTCCAGAAACTAACTATGGCTACACCTTC. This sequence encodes CASSYGPETNYGYTF.

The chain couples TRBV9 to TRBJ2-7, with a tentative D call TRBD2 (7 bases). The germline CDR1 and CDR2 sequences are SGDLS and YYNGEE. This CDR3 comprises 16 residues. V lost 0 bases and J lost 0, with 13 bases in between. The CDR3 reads CASSVVAGASSYEQYF. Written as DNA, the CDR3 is TGTGCCAGCAGCGTAGTGGCGGGGGCTAGCTCCTACGAGCAGTACTTC.

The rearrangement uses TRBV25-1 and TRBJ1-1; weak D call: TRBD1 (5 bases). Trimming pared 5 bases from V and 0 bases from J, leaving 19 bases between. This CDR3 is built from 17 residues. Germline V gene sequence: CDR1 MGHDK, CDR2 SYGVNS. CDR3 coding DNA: TGTGCCAGCAGTCCACCGCGTGGAGGGGTGATGAACACTGAAGCTTTCTTT. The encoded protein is CASSPPRGGVMNTEAFF. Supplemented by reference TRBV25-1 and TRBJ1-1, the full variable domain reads EADIYQTPRYLVIGTGKKITLECSQTMGHDKMYWYQQDPGMELHLIHYSYGVNSTEKGDLSSESTVSRIRTEHFPLTLESARPSHTSQYLCASSPPRGGVMNTEAFFGQGTRLTVV.

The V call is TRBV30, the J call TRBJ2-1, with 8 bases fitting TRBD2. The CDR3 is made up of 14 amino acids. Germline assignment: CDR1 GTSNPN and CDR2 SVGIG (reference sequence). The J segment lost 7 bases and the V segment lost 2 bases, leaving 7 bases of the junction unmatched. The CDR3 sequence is CAWSLGLARNEQFF. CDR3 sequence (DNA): TGTGCCTGGAGTCTAGGACTAGCCCGAAATGAGCAGTTCTTC.

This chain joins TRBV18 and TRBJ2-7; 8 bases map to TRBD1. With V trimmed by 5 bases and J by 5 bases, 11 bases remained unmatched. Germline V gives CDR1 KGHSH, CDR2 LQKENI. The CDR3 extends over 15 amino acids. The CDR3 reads CASSFSGTGLHEQYF. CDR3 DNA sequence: TGTGCCAGCTCATTCTCCGGGACAGGCCTCCACGAGCAGTACTTC.

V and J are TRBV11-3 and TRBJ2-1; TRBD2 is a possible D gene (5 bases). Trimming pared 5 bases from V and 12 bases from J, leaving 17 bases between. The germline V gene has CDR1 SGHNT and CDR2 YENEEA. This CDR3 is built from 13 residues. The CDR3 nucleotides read TGTGCCAGCAGCCTCAATCCGGCGGGCTTGCAGTTCTTC. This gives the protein CASSLNPAGLQFF.

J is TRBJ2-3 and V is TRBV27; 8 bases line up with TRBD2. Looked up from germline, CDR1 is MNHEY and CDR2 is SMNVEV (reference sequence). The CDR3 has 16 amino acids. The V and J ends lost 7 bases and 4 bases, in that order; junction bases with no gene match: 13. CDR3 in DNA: TGTGCCAGCATCTCCCGACCTCAGCGGGAGTCAGATACGCAGTATTTT. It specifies CASISRPQRESDTQYF.

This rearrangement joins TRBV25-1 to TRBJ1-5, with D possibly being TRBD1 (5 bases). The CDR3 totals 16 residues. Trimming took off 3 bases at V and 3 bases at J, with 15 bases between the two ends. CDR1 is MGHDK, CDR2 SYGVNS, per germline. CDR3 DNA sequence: TGTGCCAGCAGTGACCCCCAGGGTGATGACAATCAGCCCCAGCATTTT. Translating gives CASSDPQGDDNQPQHF. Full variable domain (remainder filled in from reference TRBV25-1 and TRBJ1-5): EADIYQTPRYLVIGTGKKITLECSQTMGHDKMYWYQQDPGMELHLIHYSYGVNSTEKGDLSSESTVSRIRTEHFPLTLESARPSHTSQYLCASSDPQGDDNQPQHFGDGTRLSIL.

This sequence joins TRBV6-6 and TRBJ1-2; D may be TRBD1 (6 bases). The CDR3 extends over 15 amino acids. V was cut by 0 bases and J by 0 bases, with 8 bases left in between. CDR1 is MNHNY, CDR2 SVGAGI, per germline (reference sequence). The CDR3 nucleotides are TGTGCCAGCAGTTACTCACAGGGTTCTAACTATGGCTACACCTTC. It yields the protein CASSYSQGSNYGYTF.

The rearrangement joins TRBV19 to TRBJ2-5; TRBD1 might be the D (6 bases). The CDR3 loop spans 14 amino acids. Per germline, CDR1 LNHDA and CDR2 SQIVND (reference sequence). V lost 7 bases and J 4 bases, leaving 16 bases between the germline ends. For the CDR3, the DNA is TGTGCCAGTACGGCAGGGTGGGGGCGAGAGACCCAGTACTTC. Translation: CASTAGWGRETQYF.

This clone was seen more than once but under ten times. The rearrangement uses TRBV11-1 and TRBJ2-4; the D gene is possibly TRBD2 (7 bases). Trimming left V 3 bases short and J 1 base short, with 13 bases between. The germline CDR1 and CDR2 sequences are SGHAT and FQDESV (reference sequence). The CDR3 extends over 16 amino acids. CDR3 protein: CASSLKGGLAKNIQYF. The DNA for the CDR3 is TGTGCCAGCAGCTTGAAGGGGGGGCTGGCCAAAAACATTCAGTACTTC. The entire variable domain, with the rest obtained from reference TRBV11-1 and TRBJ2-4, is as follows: EAEVAQSPRYKITEKSQAVAFWCDPISGHATLYWYRQILGQGPELLVQFQDESVVDDSQLPKDRFSAERLKGVDSTLKIQPAELGDSAMYLCASSLKGGLAKNIQYFGAGTRLSVL.

CDR3 sequence: CASSLGAVLYF. Here the CDR3 DNA reads TGTGCCAGCAGCTTGGGAGCGGTTCTGTACTTC. The rearrangement uses TRBV5-8 and TRBJ2-7; D is perhaps TRBD2 (5 bases). The germline V and J ends were trimmed by 0 bases and 12 bases, with 10 bases remaining between them. The CDR3 totals 11 residues. The germline gives CDR1 SGHTS, CDR2 YDEGEE.

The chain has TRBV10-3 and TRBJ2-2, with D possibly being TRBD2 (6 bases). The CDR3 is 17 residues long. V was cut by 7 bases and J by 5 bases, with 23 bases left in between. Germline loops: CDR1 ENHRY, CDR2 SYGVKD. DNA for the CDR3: TGTGCCATCACCCCGGGAGCGGACCGACGAGGAACCGGGGAGCTGTTTTTT. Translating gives CAITPGADRRGTGELFF.

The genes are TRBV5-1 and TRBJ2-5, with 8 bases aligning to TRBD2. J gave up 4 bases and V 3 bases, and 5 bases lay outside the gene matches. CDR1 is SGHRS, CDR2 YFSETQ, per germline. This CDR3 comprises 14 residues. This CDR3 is CASSSGGGGETQYF. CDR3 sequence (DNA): TGCGCCAGCAGCTCCGGGGGGGGCGGAGAGACCCAGTACTTC.

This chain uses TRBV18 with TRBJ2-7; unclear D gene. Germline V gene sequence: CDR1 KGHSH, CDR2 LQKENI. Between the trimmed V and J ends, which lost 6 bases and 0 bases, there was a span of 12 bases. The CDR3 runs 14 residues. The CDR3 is CASSPYLSSYEQYF. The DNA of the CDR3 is TGTGCCAGCTCTCCGTACCTTAGCTCCTACGAGCAGTACTTC. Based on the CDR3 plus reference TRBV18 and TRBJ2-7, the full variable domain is NAGVMQNPRHLVRRRGQEARLRCSPMKGHSHVYWYRQLPEEGLKFMVYLQKENIIDESGMPKERFSAEFPKEGPSILRIQQVVRGDSAAYFCASSPYLSSYEQYFGPGTRLTVT.

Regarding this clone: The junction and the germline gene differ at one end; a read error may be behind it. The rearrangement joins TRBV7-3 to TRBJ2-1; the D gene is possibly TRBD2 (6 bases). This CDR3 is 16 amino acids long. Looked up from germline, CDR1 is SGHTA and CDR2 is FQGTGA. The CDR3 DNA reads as TGTGCCGGCAGCTTAGGAGGTAGCGGAGCCTACAATGAGCAGTTCTTC. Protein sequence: CAGSLGGSGAYNEQFF.

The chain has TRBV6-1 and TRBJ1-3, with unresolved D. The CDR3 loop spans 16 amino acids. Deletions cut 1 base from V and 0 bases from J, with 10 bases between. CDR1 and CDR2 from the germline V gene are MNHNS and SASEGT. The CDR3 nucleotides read TGTGCCAGCAGTGAAGAGGCAGGCTACTCTGGAAACACCATATATTTT. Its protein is CASSEEAGYSGNTIYF.

CDR3 sequence reads: CASSSGGTGTYNEQFF. The CDR3 DNA is TGCGCCAGCAGCTCGGGCGGGACAGGGACTTACAATGAGCAGTTCTTC. V usage is TRBV5-1 and J usage is TRBJ2-1, with 9 bases fitting TRBD1. This CDR3 is 16 amino acids long. CDR1 and CDR2 (germline): SGHRS, YFSETQ. J gave up 4 bases and V 3 bases, and 8 bases lay outside the gene matches.

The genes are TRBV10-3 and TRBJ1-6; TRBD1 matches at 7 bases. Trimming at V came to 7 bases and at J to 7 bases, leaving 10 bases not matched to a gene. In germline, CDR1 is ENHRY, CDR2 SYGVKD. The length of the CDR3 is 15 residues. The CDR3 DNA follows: TGTGCCATCAAACCTTCCGGGACAGAGAATTCACCCCTCCACTTT. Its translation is CAIKPSGTENSPLHF.

The CDR3: CASSESGGRGRAITQYF. The DNA for the CDR3 is TGTGCCAGCAGTGAATCTGGTGGGCGTGGCAGGGCAATTACGCAGTATTTT. V is TRBV25-1 and J is TRBJ2-3, with a possible D match to TRBD1 (5 bases). Germline-derived CDR1 and CDR2 are MGHDK and SYGVNS. The CDR3 covers 17 residues. V shed 1 base and J shed 8 bases, with 22 bases lying between them.

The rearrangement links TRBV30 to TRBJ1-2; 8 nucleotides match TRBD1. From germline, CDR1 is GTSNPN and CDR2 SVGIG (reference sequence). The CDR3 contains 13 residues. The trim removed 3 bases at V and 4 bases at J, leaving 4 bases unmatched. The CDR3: CAWSPDRGYGYTF. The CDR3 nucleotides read TGTGCCTGGAGCCCAGACAGGGGCTATGGCTACACCTTC.

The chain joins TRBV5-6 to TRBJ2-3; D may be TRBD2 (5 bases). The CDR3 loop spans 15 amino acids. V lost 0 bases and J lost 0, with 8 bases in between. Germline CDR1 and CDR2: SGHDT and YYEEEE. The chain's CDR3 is CASSLGGSSTDTQYF. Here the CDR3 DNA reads TGTGCCAGCAGCTTGGGTGGGAGCAGCACAGATACGCAGTATTTT.

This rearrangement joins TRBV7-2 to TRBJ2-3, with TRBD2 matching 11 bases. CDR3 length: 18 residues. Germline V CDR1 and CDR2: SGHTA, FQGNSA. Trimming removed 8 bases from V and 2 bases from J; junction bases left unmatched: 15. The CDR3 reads CASPLHGTSGAPTDTQYF. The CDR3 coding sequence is TGTGCCAGCCCCCTTCATGGGACTAGCGGAGCTCCCACAGATACGCAGTATTTT.

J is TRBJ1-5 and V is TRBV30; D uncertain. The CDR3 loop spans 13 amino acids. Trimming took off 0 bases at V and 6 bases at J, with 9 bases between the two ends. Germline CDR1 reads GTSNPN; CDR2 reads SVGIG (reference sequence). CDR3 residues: CAWSVQASQPQHF. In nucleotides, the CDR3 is TGTGCCTGGAGTGTCCAGGCTTCTCAGCCCCAGCATTTT.